The sequence of this TCR beta chain was determined in a study of patients and donors after allogeneic stem cell transplantation. The V gene's germline CDR1 is LGHNT and CDR2 FRNRAP. CDR3 length: 15 residues. V lost 5 bases to trimming and J lost 3 bases; unmatched junction nucleotides: 10. TCRdb re-called the RT-PCR reads through MiXCR, storing one row per CDR3 protein. The profile shows 400,000 to 450,000 distinct CDR3 sequences, more than 15% of them singletons. This chain joins TRBV12-5 and TRBJ2-7, with 7 bases lining up with TRBD2. The TCR comes from a human donor who was either an allogeneic HSCT recipient or a stem cell or donor lymphocyte infusion donor (not recorded which). It is not recorded whose cells these are; they may come from a transplant donor. The material sequenced was blood, either unsorted or a sorted T cell fraction (not recorded which). The DNA of the CDR3 is TGTGCTAGTGGTCTCAGCGGGAAGGGCGGCTACGAGCAGTACTTC. It codes for CASGLSGKGGYEQYF. The full variable domain, in which reference TRBV12-5 and TRBJ2-7 provide the parts outside the CDR3, is DARVTQTPRHKVTEMGQEVTMRCQPILGHNTVFWYRQTMMQGLELLAYFRNRAPLDDSGMPKDRFSAEMPDATLATLKIQPSEPRDSAVYFCASGLSGKGGYEQYFGPGTRLTVT.